A selection of T cell receptor beta chains follows, all from one sample in a study of memory CD4+ T cells and cytomegalovirus serostatus. Clones were read by immunoSEQ multiplex PCR, and TCRdb kept only the in-frame ones, dropping some. This sample has tens of thousands of clones, with 75% to 85% found just once. Specimen: memory CD4+ T cells from blood. The receptor set was obtained from an adult in good health and CMV-seronegative. Both conserved end residues are part of each CDR3. A D gene is named only where the DNA matches it firmly. The size field is filled for only some rows; it gives once, few, many or a size class.

d_call	v_call	j_call	clone_size	cdr3_aa	cdr3_nt
-	TRBV6-5	TRBJ1-1	-	CASSFRSARIDTEAFF	TGTGCCAGCAGTTTTAGGTCCGCCAGGATAGACACTGAAGCTTTCTTT
-	TRBV6-6	TRBJ1-6	-	CASSSLSSYNSPLHF	TGTGCCAGCAGTTCTTTGAGCTCCTATAATTCACCCCTCCACTTT
TRBD1	TRBV2	TRBJ2-7	-	CASSVRGTGSYEQYF	TGTGCCAGCAGTGTCCGCGGGACAGGGAGCTACGAGCAGTACTTC
TRBD1	TRBV7-6	TRBJ1-1	-	CASSSQGAGTEAFF	TGTGCCAGCAGTTCACAGGGGGCAGGCACTGAAGCTTTCTTT
-	TRBV20-1	TRBJ1-1	few	CSVLGTEAFF	TGCAGTGTTCTGGGCACTGAAGCTTTCTTT
-	TRBV19	TRBJ2-3	-	CASSDRASSTDTQYF	TGTGCCAGTAGTGACCGGGCCTCCAGCACAGATACGCAGTATTTT
TRBD1	TRBV5-1	TRBJ1-2	few	CASSLDLRTRDRGNGYTF	TGCGCCAGCAGCTTGGATTTGCGCACCCGGGACAGGGGGAATGGCTACACCTTC
-	TRBV5-1	TRBJ1-1	once	CASSLGSDYTEAFF	TGCGCCAGCAGCTTGGGCAGTGATTACACTGAAGCTTTCTTT
-	TRBV6-6	TRBJ1-2	-	CASSSPPQYYGYTF	TGTGCCAGCAGTTCCCCTCCCCAGTACTATGGCTACACCTTC
-	TRBV2	TRBJ2-3	-	CASSWDSTDTQYF	TGTGCCAGCAGTTGGGACAGCACAGATACGCAGTATTTT
-	TRBV29-1	TRBJ1-1	few	CSVHIQGTEAFF	TGCAGCGTACACATACAGGGAACTGAAGCTTTCTTT
-	TRBV6-1	TRBJ2-6	-	CASGPLGANVLTF	TGTGCCAGCGGCCCCTTAGGGGCCAACGTCCTGACTTTC
-	TRBV19	TRBJ1-2	-	CASRRTRDGDYGYTF	TGTGCCAGTAGGCGAACAAGGGACGGGGACTATGGCTACACCTTC
-	TRBV6-1	TRBJ1-1	-	CASRVGGPEAFF	TGTGCCAGCAGGGTGGGGGGGCCTGAAGCTTTCTTT
TRBD1	TRBV7-6	TRBJ1-2	once	CASSQRQGIYGYTF	TGTGCCAGCAGCCAACGACAGGGTATCTATGGCTACACCTTC